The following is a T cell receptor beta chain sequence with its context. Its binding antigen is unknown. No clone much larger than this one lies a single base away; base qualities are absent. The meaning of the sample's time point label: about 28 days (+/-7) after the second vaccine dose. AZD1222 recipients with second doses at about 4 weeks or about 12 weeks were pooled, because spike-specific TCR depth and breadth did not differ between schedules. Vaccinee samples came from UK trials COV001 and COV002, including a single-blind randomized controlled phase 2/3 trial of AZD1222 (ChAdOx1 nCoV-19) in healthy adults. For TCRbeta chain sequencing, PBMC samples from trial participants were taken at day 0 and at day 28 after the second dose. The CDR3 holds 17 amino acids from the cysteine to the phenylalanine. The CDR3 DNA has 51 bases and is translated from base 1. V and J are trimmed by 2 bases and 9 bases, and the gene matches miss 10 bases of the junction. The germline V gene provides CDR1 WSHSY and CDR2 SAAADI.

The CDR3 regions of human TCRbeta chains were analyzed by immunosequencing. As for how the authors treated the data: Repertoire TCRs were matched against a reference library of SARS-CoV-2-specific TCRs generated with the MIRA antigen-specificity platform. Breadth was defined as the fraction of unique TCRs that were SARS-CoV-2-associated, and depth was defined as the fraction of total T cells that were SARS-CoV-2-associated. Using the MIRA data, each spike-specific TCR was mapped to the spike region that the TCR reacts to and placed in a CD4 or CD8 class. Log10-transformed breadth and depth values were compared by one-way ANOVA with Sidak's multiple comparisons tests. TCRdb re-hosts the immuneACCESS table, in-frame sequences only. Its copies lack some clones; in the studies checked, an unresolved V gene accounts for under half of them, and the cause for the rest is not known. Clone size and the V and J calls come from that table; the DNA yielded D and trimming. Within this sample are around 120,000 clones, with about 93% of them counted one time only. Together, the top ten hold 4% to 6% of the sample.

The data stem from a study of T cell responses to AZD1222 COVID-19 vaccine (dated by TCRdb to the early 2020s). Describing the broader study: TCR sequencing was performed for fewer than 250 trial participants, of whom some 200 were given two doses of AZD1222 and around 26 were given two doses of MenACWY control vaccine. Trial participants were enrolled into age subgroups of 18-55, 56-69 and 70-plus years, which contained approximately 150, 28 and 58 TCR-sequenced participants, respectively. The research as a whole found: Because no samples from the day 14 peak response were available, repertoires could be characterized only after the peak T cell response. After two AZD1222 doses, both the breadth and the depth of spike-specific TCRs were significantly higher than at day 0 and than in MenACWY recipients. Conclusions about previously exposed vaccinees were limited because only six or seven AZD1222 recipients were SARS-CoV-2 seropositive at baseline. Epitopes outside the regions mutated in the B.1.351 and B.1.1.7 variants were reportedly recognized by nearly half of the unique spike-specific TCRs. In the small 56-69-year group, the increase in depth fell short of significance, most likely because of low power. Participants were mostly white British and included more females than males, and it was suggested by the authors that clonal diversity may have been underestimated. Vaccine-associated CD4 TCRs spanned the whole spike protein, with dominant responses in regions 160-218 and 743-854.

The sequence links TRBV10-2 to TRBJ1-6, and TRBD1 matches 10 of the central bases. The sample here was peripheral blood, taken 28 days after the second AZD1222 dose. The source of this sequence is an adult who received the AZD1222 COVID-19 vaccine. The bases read TGCGCCAGCAGTGAGGCGACAGGGGGCCCCCGGGGTTCACCCCTCCACTTT. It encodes CASSEATGGPRGSPLHF.